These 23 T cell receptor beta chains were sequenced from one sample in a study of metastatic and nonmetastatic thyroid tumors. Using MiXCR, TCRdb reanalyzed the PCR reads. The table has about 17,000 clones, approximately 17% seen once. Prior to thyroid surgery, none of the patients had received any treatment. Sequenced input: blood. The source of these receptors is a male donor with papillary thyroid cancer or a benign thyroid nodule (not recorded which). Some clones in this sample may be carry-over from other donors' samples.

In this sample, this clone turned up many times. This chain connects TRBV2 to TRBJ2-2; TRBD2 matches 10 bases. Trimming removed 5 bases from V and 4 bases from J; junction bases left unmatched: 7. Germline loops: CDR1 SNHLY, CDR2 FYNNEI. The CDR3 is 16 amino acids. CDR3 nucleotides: TGTGCCAGCAGTTTGTTTAGCGGGAGGTTCACCGGGGAGCTGTTTTTT. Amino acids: CASSLFSGRFTGELFF.

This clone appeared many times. The CDR3 is CATSDPGRVHGYTF. The CDR3 DNA sequence: TGTGCCACCAGTGACCCCGGACGGGTACATGGCTACACCTTC. The rearrangement links TRBV24-1 to TRBJ1-2; D is uncertain. Between the trimmed V and J ends, which lost 4 bases and 6 bases, there was a span of 14 bases. CDR1 is KGHDR, CDR2 SFDVKD, per germline. There are 14 residues in the CDR3.

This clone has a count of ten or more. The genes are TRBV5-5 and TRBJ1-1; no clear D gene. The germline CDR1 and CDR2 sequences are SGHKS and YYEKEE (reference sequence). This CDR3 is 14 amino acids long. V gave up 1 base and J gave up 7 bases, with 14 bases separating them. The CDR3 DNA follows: TGTGCCAGCAGCTTGCCGGAGGGATGGAGTGAAGCTTTCTTT. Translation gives CASSLPEGWSEAFF.

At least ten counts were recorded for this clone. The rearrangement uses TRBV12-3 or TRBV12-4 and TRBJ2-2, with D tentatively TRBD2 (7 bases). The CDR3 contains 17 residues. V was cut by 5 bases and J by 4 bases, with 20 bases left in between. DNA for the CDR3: TGTGCCAGCAGTCCCGGCCTAGGGAGGGGGGCCACCGGGGAGCTGTTTTTT. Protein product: CASSPGLGRGATGELFF.

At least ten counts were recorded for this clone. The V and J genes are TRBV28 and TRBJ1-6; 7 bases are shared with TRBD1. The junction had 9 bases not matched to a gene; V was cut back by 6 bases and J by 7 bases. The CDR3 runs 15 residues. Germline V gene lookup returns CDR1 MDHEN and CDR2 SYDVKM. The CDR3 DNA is TGTGCCAGCAGGGGGACAGAACCAACCAATTCACCCCTCCACTTT. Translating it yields CASRGTEPTNSPLHF.

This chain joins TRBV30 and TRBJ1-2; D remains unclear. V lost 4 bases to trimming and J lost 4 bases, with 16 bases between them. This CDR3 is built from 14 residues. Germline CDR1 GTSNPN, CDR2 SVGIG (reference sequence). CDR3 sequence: CAWTPAGGGYGYTF. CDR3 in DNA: TGTGCCTGGACCCCGGCAGGCGGAGGCTATGGCTACACCTTC.

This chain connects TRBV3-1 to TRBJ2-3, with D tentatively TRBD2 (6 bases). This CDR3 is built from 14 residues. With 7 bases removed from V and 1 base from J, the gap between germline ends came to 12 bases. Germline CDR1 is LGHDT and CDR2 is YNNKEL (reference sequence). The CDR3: CASTPGGGTDTQYF. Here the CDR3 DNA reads TGTGCCAGCACCCCGGGCGGGGGCACAGATACGCAGTATTTT.

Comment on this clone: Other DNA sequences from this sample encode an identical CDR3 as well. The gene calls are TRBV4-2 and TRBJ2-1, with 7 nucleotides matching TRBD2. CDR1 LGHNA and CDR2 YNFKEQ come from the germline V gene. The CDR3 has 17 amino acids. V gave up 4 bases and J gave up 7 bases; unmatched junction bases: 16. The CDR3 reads CASSPEGAGTTSNEQFF. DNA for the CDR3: TGTGCCAGCAGCCCCGAAGGGGCCGGGACTACAAGTAATGAGCAGTTCTTC.

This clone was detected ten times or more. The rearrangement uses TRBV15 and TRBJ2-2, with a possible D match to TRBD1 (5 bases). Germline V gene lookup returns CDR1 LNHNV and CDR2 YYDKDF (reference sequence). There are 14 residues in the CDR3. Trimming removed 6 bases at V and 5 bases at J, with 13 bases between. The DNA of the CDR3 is TGTGCCACCAGGTTGACAGAAGGGACCGGGGAGCTGTTTTTT. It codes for CATRLTEGTGELFF. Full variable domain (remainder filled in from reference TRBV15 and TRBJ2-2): DAMVIQNPRYQVTQFGKPVTLSCSQTLNHNVMYWYQQKSSQAPKLLFHYYDKDFNNEADTPDNFQSRRPNTSFCFLDIRSPGLGDTAMYLCATRLTEGTGELFFGEGSRLTVL.

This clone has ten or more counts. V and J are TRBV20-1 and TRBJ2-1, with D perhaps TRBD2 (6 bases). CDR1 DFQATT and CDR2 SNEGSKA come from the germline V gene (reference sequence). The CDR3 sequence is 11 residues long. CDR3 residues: CRRDSIFEQFF. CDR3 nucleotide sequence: TGCAGACGGGACTCCATCTTTGAGCAGTTCTTC.

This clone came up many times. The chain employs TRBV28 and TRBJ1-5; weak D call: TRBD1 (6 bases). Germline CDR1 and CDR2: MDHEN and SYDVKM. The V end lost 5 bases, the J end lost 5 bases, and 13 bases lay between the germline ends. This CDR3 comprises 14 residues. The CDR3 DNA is TGTGCCAGCAGTCACCGGGACACCGATCAGCCCCAGCATTTT. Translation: CASSHRDTDQPQHF.

The CDR3 nucleotides are TGTGCCAGCAGCTTCACGAGCGGGGGGGGCGATACGCAGTATTTT. Translated: CASSFTSGGGDTQYF. The J gene is TRBJ2-3, the V gene TRBV11-2, with 10 positions matching TRBD2. This CDR3 contains 15 residues. CDR1 and CDR2 (germline): SGHAT, FQNNGV. Trimming cost V 3 bases and J 6 bases; bases outside gene matches: 6.

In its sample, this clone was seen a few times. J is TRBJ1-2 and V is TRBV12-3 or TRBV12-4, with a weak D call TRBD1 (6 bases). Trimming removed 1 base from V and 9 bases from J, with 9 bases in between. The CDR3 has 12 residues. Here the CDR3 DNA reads TGTGCCAGCAGTTTAGTAGGGACAAGCTACACCTTC. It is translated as CASSLVGTSYTF.

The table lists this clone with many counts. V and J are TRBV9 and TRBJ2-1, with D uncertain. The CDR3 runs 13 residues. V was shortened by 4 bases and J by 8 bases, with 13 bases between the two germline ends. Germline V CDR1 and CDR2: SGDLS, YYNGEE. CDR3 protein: CASSRVPGYEQFF. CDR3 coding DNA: TGTGCCAGCAGCAGGGTCCCCGGGTATGAGCAGTTCTTC.

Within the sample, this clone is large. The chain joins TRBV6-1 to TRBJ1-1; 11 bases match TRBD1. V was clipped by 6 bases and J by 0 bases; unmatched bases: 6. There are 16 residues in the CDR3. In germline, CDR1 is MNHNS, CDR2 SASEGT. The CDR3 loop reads CASSFWDRGMNTEAFF. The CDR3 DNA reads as TGTGCCAGCAGCTTCTGGGACAGGGGGATGAACACTGAAGCTTTCTTT.

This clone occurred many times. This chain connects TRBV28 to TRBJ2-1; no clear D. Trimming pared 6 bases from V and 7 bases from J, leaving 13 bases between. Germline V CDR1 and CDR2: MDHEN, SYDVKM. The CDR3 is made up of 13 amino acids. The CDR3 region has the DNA TGTGCCAGCAGCTTGCAGGTGATTAATGAGCAGTTCTTC. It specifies CASSLQVINEQFF.

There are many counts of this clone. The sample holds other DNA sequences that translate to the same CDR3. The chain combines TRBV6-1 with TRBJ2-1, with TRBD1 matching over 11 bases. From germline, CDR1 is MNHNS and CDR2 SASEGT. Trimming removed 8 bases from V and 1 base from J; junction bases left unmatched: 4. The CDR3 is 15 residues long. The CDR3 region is CASGQGAGSYNEQFF. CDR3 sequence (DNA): TGTGCCAGCGGACAGGGGGCCGGTTCCTACAATGAGCAGTTCTTC.

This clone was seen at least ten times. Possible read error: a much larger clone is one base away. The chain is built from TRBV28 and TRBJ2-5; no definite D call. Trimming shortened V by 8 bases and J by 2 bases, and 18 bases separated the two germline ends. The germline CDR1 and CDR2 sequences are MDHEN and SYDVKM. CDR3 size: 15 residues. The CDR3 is CASDQPGLEQETQYF. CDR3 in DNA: TGTGCCAGCGACCAGCCCGGGTTGGAGCAAGAGACCCAGTACTTC.

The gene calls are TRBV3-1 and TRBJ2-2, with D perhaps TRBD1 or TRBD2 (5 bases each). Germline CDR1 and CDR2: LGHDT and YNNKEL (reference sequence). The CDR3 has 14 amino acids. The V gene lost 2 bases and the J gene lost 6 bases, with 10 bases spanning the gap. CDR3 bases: TGTGCCAGCAGCCAATTGAGGGGACCCGGGGAGCTGTTTTTT. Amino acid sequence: CASSQLRGPGELFF.

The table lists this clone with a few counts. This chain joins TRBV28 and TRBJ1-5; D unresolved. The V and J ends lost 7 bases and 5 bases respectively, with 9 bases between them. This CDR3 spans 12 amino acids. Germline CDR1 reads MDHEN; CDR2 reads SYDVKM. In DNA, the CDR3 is TGTGCCAGCAAGGGTGGCGATCAGCCCCAGCATTTT. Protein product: CASKGGDQPQHF. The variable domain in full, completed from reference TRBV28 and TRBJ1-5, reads DVKVTQSSRYLVKRTGEKVFLECVQDMDHENMFWYRQDPGLGLRLIYFSYDVKMKEKGDIPEGYSVSREKKERFSLILESASTNQTSMYLCASKGGDQPQHFGDGTRLSIL.

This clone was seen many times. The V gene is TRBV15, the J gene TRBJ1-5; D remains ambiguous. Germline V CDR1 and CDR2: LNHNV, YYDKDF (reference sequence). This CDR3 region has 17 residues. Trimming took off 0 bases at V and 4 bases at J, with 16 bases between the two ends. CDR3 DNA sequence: TGTGCCACCAGCAGAGATCAGTATCAGGTTGGGAATCAGCCCCAGCATTTT. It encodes CATSRDQYQVGNQPQHF.

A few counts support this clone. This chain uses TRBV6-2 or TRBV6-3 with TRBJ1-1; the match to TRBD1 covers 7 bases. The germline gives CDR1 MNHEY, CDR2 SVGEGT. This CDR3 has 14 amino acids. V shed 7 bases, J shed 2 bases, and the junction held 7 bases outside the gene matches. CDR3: CASTPGGGNTEAFF. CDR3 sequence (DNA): TGTGCCAGCACCCCTGGAGGGGGCAACACTGAAGCTTTCTTT.

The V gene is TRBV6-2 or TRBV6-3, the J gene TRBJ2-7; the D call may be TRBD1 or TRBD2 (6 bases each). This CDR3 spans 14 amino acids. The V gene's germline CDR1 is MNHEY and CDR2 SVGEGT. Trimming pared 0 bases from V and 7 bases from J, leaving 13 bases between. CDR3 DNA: TGTGCCAGCAGTTACTCGAGGGGGGCAGGGGAGCAGTACTTC. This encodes CASSYSRGAGEQYF.